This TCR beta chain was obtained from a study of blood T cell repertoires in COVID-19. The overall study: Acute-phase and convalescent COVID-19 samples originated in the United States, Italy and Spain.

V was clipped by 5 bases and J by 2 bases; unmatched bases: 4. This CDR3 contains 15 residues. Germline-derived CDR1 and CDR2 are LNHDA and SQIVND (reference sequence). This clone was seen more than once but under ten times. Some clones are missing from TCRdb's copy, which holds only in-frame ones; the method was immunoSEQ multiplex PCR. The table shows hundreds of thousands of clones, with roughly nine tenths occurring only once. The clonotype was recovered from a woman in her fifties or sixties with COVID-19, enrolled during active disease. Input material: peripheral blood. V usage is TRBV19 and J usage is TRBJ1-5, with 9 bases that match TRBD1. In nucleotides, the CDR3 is TGTGCCAGTAGTTCGGACAGGGGTGGCAATCAGCCCCAGCATTTT. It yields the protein CASSSDRGGNQPQHF.